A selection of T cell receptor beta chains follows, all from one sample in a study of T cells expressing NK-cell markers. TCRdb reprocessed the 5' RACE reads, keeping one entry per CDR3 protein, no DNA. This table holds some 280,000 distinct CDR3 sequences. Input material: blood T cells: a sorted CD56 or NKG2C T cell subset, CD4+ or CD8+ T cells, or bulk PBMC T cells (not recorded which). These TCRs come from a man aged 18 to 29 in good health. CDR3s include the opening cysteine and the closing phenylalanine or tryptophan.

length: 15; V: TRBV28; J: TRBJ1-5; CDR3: CASSPDRGWDQPQHF
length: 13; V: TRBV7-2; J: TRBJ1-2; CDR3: CASSLAGDYGYTF
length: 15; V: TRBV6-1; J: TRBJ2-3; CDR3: CASSEHGTSTDTQYF
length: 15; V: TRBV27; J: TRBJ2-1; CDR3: CASSFSTSGISEQFF
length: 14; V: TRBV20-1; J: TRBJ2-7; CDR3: CSARKTGPIYEQYF
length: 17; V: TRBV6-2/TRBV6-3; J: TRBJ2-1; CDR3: CASSYDGMAGGHNEQFF
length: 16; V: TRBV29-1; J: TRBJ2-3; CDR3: CSVEGLLAGDTDTQYF
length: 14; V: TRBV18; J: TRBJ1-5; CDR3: CASSPGGVNQPQHF
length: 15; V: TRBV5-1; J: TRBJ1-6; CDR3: CASSVGDRVSSPLHF
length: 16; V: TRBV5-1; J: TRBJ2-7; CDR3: CASNLGDRLAGYEQYF
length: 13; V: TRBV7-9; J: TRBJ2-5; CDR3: CASSEGEWGTQYF
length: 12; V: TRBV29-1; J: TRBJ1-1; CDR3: CSADRERTEAFF
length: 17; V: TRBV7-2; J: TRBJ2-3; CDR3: CASLTGTSGRATDTQYF
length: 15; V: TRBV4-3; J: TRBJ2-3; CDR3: CASSRTGGAADTQYF
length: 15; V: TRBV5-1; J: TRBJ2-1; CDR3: CASSKGGQGLNEQFF
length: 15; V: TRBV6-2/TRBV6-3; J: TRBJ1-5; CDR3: CASSYLGGRNQPQHF
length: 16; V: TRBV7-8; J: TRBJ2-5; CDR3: CASSLDGTGVGETQYF
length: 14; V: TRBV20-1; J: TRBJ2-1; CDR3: CSAPDSGAFNEQFF
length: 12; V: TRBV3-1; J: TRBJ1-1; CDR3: CASSQDTGRPFF
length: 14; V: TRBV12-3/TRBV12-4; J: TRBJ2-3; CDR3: CASSFTRTIEAQYF